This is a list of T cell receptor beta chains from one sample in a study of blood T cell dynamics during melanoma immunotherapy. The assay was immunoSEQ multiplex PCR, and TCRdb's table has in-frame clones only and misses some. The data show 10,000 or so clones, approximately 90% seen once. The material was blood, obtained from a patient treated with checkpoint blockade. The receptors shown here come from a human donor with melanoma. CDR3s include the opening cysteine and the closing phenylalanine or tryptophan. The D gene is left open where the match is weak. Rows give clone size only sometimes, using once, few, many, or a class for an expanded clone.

CDR3: CASSQGGQQGNTIYF
DNA: TGCGCCAGCAGCCAAGGGGGCCAGCAAGGAAACACCATATATTTT
J: TRBJ1-3
D: .
size: .
V: TRBV4-1

CDR3: CASRDGGRNEQFF
DNA: TGTGCCAGCAGGGACGGTGGGCGCAATGAGCAGTTCTTC
J: TRBJ2-1
D: .
size: .
V: TRBV11-2

CDR3: CASSRVYGNTIYF
DNA: TGTGCCAGCAGCAGGGTGTACGGAAACACCATATATTTT
J: TRBJ1-3
D: .
size: .
V: TRBV28

CDR3: CASSLGGGQYNEQFF
DNA: TGTGCCAGCAGCTTGGGCGGAGGACAGTACAATGAGCAGTTCTTC
J: TRBJ2-1
D: .
size: .
V: TRBV11-3

CDR3: CASSHGTSGASGGTQYF
DNA: TGCGCCAGCAGCCACGGGACTAGCGGGGCCAGCGGTGGTACGCAGTATTTT
J: TRBJ2-3
D: TRBD2
size: .
V: TRBV4-3

CDR3: CASSEDRGLNTEAFF
DNA: TGTGCCAGTAGTGAGGACAGGGGACTGAACACTGAAGCTTTCTTT
J: TRBJ1-1
D: TRBD1
size: .
V: TRBV19

CDR3: CASSLGFGSGQETQYF
DNA: TGTGCCAGCAGCTTAGGGTTTGGTAGCGGCCAAGAGACCCAGTACTTC
J: TRBJ2-5
D: .
size: .
V: TRBV7-2

CDR3: CASSLDSPGPQHF
DNA: TGTGCCAGCAGCTTGGACAGCCCGGGGCCCCAGCATTTT
J: TRBJ1-5
D: .
size: .
V: TRBV7-2

CDR3: CASSLGGTPEQYF
DNA: TGTGCCAGCAGTTTGGGAGGGACACCGGAGCAGTACTTC
J: TRBJ2-7
D: .
size: .
V: TRBV27

CDR3: CASSAQPPGRARGEQFF
DNA: TGTGCCAGCAGTGCCCAACCCCCCGGTCGGGCCAGGGGGGAGCAGTTCTTC
J: TRBJ2-1
D: TRBD1
size: .
V: TRBV6-4

CDR3: CASRGLAGGTAYYNEQFF
DNA: TGTGCCAGCAGGGGACTAGCGGGAGGCACGGCCTATTACAATGAGCAGTTCTTC
J: TRBJ2-1
D: TRBD2
size: .
V: TRBV27

CDR3: CAWTKPPRLAVTYEQYF
DNA: TGTGCCTGGACCAAGCCCCCCCGACTAGCGGTTACCTACGAGCAGTACTTC
J: TRBJ2-7
D: TRBD2
size: .
V: TRBV30

CDR3: CASSLGGRASDTQYF
DNA: TGTGCCAGCAGCTTAGGGGGGAGGGCCTCAGATACGCAGTATTTT
J: TRBJ2-3
D: TRBD2
size: .
V: TRBV11-2

CDR3: CASSYLQGVAFF
DNA: TGTGCCAGCAGTTACTTACAGGGTGTAGCTTTCTTT
J: TRBJ1-1
D: .
size: .
V: TRBV6-5

CDR3: CASSLGRTDSPLHF
DNA: TGTGCCAGCAGCTTGGGTAGGACGGATTCACCCCTCCACTTT
J: TRBJ1-6
D: .
size: .
V: TRBV11-3

CDR3: CASKGAGSGTGELFF
DNA: TGTGCCAGCAAAGGGGCGGGATCGGGGACCGGGGAGCTGTTTTTT
J: TRBJ2-2
D: .
size: .
V: TRBV6-6

CDR3: CASSPLTLSGANVLTF
DNA: TGTGCCAGCAGCCCCCTGACCCTCTCTGGGGCCAACGTCCTGACTTTC
J: TRBJ2-6
D: .
size: .
V: TRBV28

CDR3: CASAQYTEAFF
DNA: TGTGCCAGCGCCCAATACACTGAAGCTTTCTTT
J: TRBJ1-1
D: .
size: .
V: TRBV11-2

CDR3: CAISEPTGRGDYGYTF
DNA: TGTGCCATCAGTGAGCCTACAGGGAGGGGGGACTATGGCTACACCTTC
J: TRBJ1-2
D: .
size: .
V: TRBV6-1

CDR3: CASSMGTRGHNTEAFF
DNA: TGTGCCAGTAGTATGGGTACAAGGGGGCACAACACTGAAGCTTTCTTT
J: TRBJ1-1
D: TRBD1
size: once
V: TRBV19

CDR3: CASRGQAQLKDEQYF
DNA: TGTGCCAGTAGGGGACAGGCCCAACTTAAGGACGAGCAGTACTTC
J: TRBJ2-7
D: TRBD1
size: .
V: TRBV19

CDR3: CASSLFGTDTQYF
DNA: TGTGCCAGCAGCTTATTCGGGACCGATACGCAGTATTTT
J: TRBJ2-3
D: .
size: .
V: TRBV7-2

CDR3: CASSPDRLTDTQYF
DNA: TGTGCCAGCAGCCCGGACAGGCTCACAGATACGCAGTATTTT
J: TRBJ2-3
D: TRBD1
size: .
V: TRBV2

CDR3: CASSHWDREGETQYF
DNA: TGCGCCAGCAGCCATTGGGACAGGGAAGGGGAGACCCAGTACTTC
J: TRBJ2-5
D: TRBD1
size: .
V: TRBV4-1

CDR3: CASSETGEKLFF
DNA: TGTGCCAGCAGTGAGACGGGGGAAAAACTGTTTTTT
J: TRBJ1-4
D: .
size: .
V: TRBV2

CDR3: CASSPGGTGQYNEQFF
DNA: TGCGCCAGCAGCCCCGGGGGGACAGGGCAGTACAATGAGCAGTTCTTC
J: TRBJ2-1
D: TRBD1
size: .
V: TRBV5-1

CDR3: CASSLGGGQPQHF
DNA: TGTGCCAGCAGCTTGGGGGGGGGTCAGCCCCAGCATTTT
J: TRBJ1-5
D: .
size: .
V: TRBV5-6

CDR3: CAAGGTSGREQYF
DNA: TGTGCCGCCGGGGGGACTAGCGGTCGGGAGCAGTACTTC
J: TRBJ2-7
D: TRBD2
size: once
V: TRBV19